This T cell receptor beta chain was recorded in a study of T cells in Graves' hyperthyroidism and ophthalmopathy. This clonotype came up many times. No antigen is known for it. Newly diagnosed hyperthyroidism patients aged 18 to 65 years had disease lasting under 2 months. Germline V gene sequence: CDR1 MDHEN, CDR2 SYDVKM. The CDR3 is 14 amino acids. V was trimmed by 7 bases and J by 3 bases, leaving 14 bases between them. Amplified TCR beta CDR3 regions derived from RNA transcripts. HTBI primers were employed in a first-round RT-PCR of the TCR CDR3. TCRdb itself ran the multiplex PCR reads through MiXCR, one entry per CDR3 protein. The sample consists of about 46,000 distinct CDR3 sequences, around half of them appearing once. Study outcomes and limitations: Among thyroid clonotypes expanded above 0.001, most also appeared in blood.

The sequence came from a woman between 45 and 60 years old with Graves' hyperthyroidism. The sequenced material came from peripheral blood or thyroid tissue (not recorded which). The chain uses TRBV28 and TRBJ2-3; D possibly corresponds to TRBD2 (7 bases). The DNA of the CDR3 is TGTGCCAGCATGTACAGGGAGGGGACAGATACGCAGTATTTT. It encodes CASMYREGTDTQYF.